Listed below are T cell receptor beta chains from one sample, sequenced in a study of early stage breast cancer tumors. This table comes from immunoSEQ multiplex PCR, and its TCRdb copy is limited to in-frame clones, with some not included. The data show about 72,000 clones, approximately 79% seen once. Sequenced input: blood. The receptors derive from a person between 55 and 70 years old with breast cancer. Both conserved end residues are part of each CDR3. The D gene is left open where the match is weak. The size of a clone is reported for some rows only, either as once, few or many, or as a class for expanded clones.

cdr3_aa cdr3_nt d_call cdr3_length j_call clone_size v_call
CASSRSRDTQYF TGTGCCAGCAGCCGGAGTCGCGATACGCAGTATTTT . 12 TRBJ2-3 . TRBV7-3
CASSLDDRFSNQPQHF TGTGCCAGCAGCTTGGATGACAGGTTTAGCAATCAGCCCCAGCATTTT . 16 TRBJ1-5 . TRBV5-5
CASSPWGGSAGEQFF TGTGCCAGCAGCCCCTGGGGTGGCTCGGCTGGTGAGCAGTTCTTC . 15 TRBJ2-1 . TRBV7-3
CASSQQGGEQFF TGCGCCAGCAGCCAACAGGGGGGCGAGCAGTTCTTC TRBD1 12 TRBJ2-1 once TRBV5-1
CASSLIGQGEEKLFF TGTGCCAGCAGTCTTATAGGACAGGGAGAAGAAAAACTGTTTTTT TRBD1 15 TRBJ1-4 . TRBV2
CASSLGGRETQYF TGTGCCAGCAGCTTGGGTGGGAGGGAGACCCAGTACTTC . 13 TRBJ2-5 . TRBV7-2
CASSFPRTGGLGQPQHF TGTGCCAGCAGTTTCCCCCGGACAGGGGGCTTAGGTCAGCCCCAGCATTTT TRBD1 17 TRBJ1-5 . TRBV28
CASMGGPYEQYF TGTGCCAGCATGGGGGGGCCCTACGAGCAGTACTTC . 12 TRBJ2-7 . TRBV28
CASSVAFETQYF TGTGCCAGCAGCGTAGCTTTTGAGACCCAGTACTTC . 12 TRBJ2-5 . TRBV9
CSVETTTGHEQYF TGCAGCGTTGAAACCACGACAGGTCACGAGCAGTACTTC . 13 TRBJ2-7 . TRBV29-1
CSARTGDYGYTF TGCAGCGCCAGGACAGGGGACTATGGCTACACCTTC TRBD1 12 TRBJ1-2 few TRBV29-1
CASSLSGTSGNEQFF TGTGCCAGCAGCTTATCCGGGACTAGTGGTAATGAGCAGTTCTTC TRBD2 15 TRBJ2-1 . TRBV7-2
CAWTGTLSYEQYF TGTGCCTGGACTGGGACACTTTCCTACGAGCAGTACTTC . 13 TRBJ2-7 . TRBV30
CASSLGQGKEETQYF TGCGCCAGCAGCTTGGGGCAGGGGAAGGAGGAGACCCAGTACTTC . 15 TRBJ2-5 . TRBV5-1
CASSAPDRGREKLFF TGCGCCAGCAGCGCCCCGGACAGGGGAAGGGAAAAACTGTTTTTT TRBD1 15 TRBJ1-4 . TRBV5-1
CSAGLAGGEQFF TGCAGCGCCGGACTAGCGGGGGGTGAGCAGTTCTTC TRBD2 12 TRBJ2-1 . TRBV29-1
CSVEGTGGSYEQYF TGCAGCGTTGAGGGGACAGGGGGCTCCTACGAGCAGTACTTC TRBD1 14 TRBJ2-7 . TRBV29-1
CASSRPLSGGATDTQYF TGTGCCAGCAGCCGACCCCTGAGCGGGGGGGCCACAGATACGCAGTATTTT TRBD2 17 TRBJ2-3 . TRBV5-4
CASSLGAPLGEQYF TGTGCCAGCAGCTTAGGAGCCCCCTTGGGAGAGCAGTACTTC . 14 TRBJ2-7 . TRBV7-8
CASRGAGGPTGTQYF TGTGCCAGCAGGGGAGCGGGAGGACCCACGGGTACGCAGTATTTT TRBD2 15 TRBJ2-3 . TRBV27
CASTRTGSSYEQYF TGTGCCAGTACGAGGACAGGGAGCTCCTACGAGCAGTACTTC TRBD1 14 TRBJ2-7 . TRBV19
CASSPPRAGELFF TGTGCCAGCAGTCCCCCGCGGGCCGGGGAGCTGTTTTTT . 13 TRBJ2-2 . TRBV28
CASSTDRDRGSYGYTF TGTGCCAGTAGTACAGACCGGGACAGGGGAAGTTATGGCTACACCTTC TRBD1 16 TRBJ1-2 . TRBV19
CASRGGLTGELFF TGTGCCAGCAGGGGGGGCTTAACCGGGGAGCTGTTTTTT . 13 TRBJ2-2 . TRBV2
CASSAGQGSGANVLTF TGTGCCAGCAGTGCGGGACAGGGCTCTGGGGCCAACGTCCTGACTTTC TRBD1 16 TRBJ2-6 . TRBV6-1
CAIRQETQYF TGTGCCATAAGACAAGAGACCCAGTACTTC . 10 TRBJ2-5 . TRBV10-3
CASSKGDGGNTIYF TGTGCCAGCTCGAAGGGGGACGGAGGAAACACCATATATTTT . 14 TRBJ1-3 few TRBV6-6
CASTQGQLDTQYF TGCGCCAGCACTCAAGGACAGCTAGATACGCAGTATTTT . 13 TRBJ2-3 . TRBV5-1
CASSEYTGPGNIQYF TGTGCCAGCAGTGAGTATACCGGCCCTGGGAACATTCAGTACTTC . 15 TRBJ2-4 once TRBV25-1
CASRELAGGYDTQYF TGTGCCAGCCGAGAACTAGCGGGGGGGTATGATACGCAGTATTTT TRBD2 15 TRBJ2-3 . TRBV2
CASSLQGAVTDTQYF TGTGCCAGTAGTCTACAGGGGGCGGTCACAGATACGCAGTATTTT TRBD1 15 TRBJ2-3 . TRBV19
CASSPGQTYEQYF TGTGCCAGCAGTCCGGGACAGACTTACGAGCAGTACTTC TRBD1 13 TRBJ2-7 . TRBV7-9
CASSLRSQATNEKLFF TGTGCCAGCAGCTTAAGGTCCCAGGCAACTAATGAAAAACTGTTTTTT . 16 TRBJ1-4 . TRBV11-2
CASGTGELFF TGTGCCAGCGGGACCGGGGAGCTGTTTTTT . 10 TRBJ2-2 . TRBV25-1
CSGGTSGRRETQYF TGCAGCGGAGGGACTAGCGGGAGGAGGGAGACCCAGTACTTC TRBD2 14 TRBJ2-5 . TRBV29-1
CASSQERTGAPRELFF TGTGCCAGCAGCCAAGAAAGGACAGGGGCCCCCAGGGAGCTGTTTTTT TRBD1 16 TRBJ2-2 . TRBV14
CASSRGSPDNYGYTF TGTGCCAGCAGCCGAGGGTCGCCCGACAACTATGGCTACACCTTC . 15 TRBJ1-2 few TRBV27
CAWSPGLSGELFF TGTGCCTGGAGTCCCGGGCTGAGCGGGGAGCTGTTTTTT . 13 TRBJ2-2 . TRBV30
CASSPLGTSGRDEQFF TGTGCCAGCAGTCCCCTCGGGACTAGCGGGAGAGATGAGCAGTTCTTC TRBD2 16 TRBJ2-1 . TRBV28
CASSLELAGPFYEQYF TGTGCCAGCAGCTTAGAACTAGCGGGACCATTCTACGAGCAGTACTTC TRBD2 16 TRBJ2-7 . TRBV7-2
CAWTGIYEQYF TGTGCCTGGACCGGGATCTACGAGCAGTACTTC . 11 TRBJ2-7 . TRBV30
CASSLAGTGQETQYF TGCGCCAGCAGCTTGGCCGGGACAGGGCAAGAGACCCAGTACTTC TRBD1 15 TRBJ2-5 few TRBV5-1
CASSLPKSEAFF TGTGCCAGCAGTTTACCCAAGAGTGAAGCTTTCTTT . 12 TRBJ1-1 . TRBV28